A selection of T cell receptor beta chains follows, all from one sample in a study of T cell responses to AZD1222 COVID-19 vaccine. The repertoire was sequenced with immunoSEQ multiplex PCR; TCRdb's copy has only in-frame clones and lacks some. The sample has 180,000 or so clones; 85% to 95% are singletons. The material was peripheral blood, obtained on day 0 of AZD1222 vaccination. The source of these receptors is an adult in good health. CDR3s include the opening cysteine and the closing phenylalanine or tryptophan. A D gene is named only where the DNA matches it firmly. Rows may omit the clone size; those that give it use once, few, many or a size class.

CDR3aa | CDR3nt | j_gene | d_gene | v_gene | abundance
CASSMDRNTEAFF | TGCGCCAGCAGCATGGACAGGAACACTGAAGCTTTCTTT | TRBJ1-1 | - | TRBV5-1 | few
CASSEWAAFF | TGTGCCAGCAGTGAATGGGCAGCTTTCTTT | TRBJ1-1 | - | TRBV6-1 | -
CASSLATPYGYTF | TGTGCCAGCAGTTTAGCCACACCCTATGGCTACACCTTC | TRBJ1-2 | - | TRBV12-3/TRBV12-4 | once
CSVETGTDTQYF | TGCAGCGTTGAGACAGGAACAGATACGCAGTATTTT | TRBJ2-3 | - | TRBV29-1 | -
CASSLQGGLNTEAFF | TGTGCCAGCAGTTTACAGGGGGGACTGAACACTGAAGCTTTCTTT | TRBJ1-1 | TRBD1 | TRBV6-5 | -
CASTTQESQETQYF | TGTGCCAGCACCACCCAGGAGAGCCAAGAGACCCAGTACTTC | TRBJ2-5 | - | TRBV11-2 | -
CATRGEAEYNEQFF | TGTGCCACCAGAGGAGAGGCAGAGTACAATGAGCAGTTCTTC | TRBJ2-1 | - | TRBV10-3 | -
CASSLGAGGELFF | TGTGCCAGCAGCTTAGGCGCCGGAGGGGAGCTGTTTTTT | TRBJ2-2 | - | TRBV7-9 | -
CASSPTGKSGYTF | TGTGCCTCCAGCCCGACAGGGAAGTCAGGCTACACCTTC | TRBJ1-2 | TRBD1 | TRBV10-3 | -
CASSATSGSYKNEQYF | TGTGCCAGCAGCGCGACTAGCGGGAGCTATAAGAACGAGCAGTACTTC | TRBJ2-7 | TRBD2 | TRBV7-9 | -
CSVDSSYNEQFF | TGCAGCGTCGATAGCTCCTACAATGAGCAGTTCTTC | TRBJ2-1 | - | TRBV29-1 | -
CAISESGRVSSYNEQFF | TGTGCCATCAGTGAGTCAGGCAGGGTGAGCTCCTACAATGAGCAGTTCTTC | TRBJ2-1 | - | TRBV10-3 | -
CASSPGGIEGYGYTF | TGCGCCAGCAGCCCTGGGGGCATTGAGGGCTATGGCTACACCTTC | TRBJ1-2 | - | TRBV4-1 | -
CASSLITTRYEQYF | TGTGCCAGCAGCTTGATTACTACCCGATACGAGCAGTACTTC | TRBJ2-7 | - | TRBV5-6 | -
CASSYASIAKNIQYF | TGTGCCAGCAGTTATGCTTCCATAGCCAAAAACATTCAGTACTTC | TRBJ2-4 | - | TRBV6-2/TRBV6-3 | -
CATSRDQGGNQPQHF | TGTGCCACCAGCAGAGATCAGGGGGGCAATCAGCCCCAGCATTTT | TRBJ1-5 | TRBD1 | TRBV15 | -
CSASPGQSYGYTF | TGCAGTGCTAGTCCCGGACAGTCCTATGGCTACACCTTC | TRBJ1-2 | - | TRBV20-1 | -
CASSYSGQSREQYF | TGTGCCAGCAGTTACTCGGGACAGTCCCGGGAGCAGTACTTC | TRBJ2-7 | TRBD1 | TRBV6-5 | -
CASSLSEGQPQHF | TGTGCCAGCAGCTTGTCAGAGGGTCAGCCCCAGCATTTT | TRBJ1-5 | - | TRBV5-5 | once
CASSLGTSGDTGELFF | TGCGCCAGCAGCTTAGGGACTAGCGGAGACACCGGGGAGCTGTTTTTT | TRBJ2-2 | TRBD2 | TRBV5-1 | -
CASSQDAGTEAFF | TGCGCCAGCAGCCAAGATGCGGGGACTGAAGCTTTCTTT | TRBJ1-1 | - | TRBV4-1 | once
CASSPGQGNTIYF | TGTGCCAGCTCACCAGGGCAGGGAAACACCATATATTTT | TRBJ1-3 | - | TRBV18 | once
CASSLVGVYNEQFF | TGTGCCAGCAGCTTGGTTGGAGTCTACAATGAGCAGTTCTTC | TRBJ2-1 | - | TRBV5-8 | -
CASRPTGGSSYEQYF | TGCGCCAGCAGACCCACAGGGGGTTCCTCCTACGAGCAGTACTTC | TRBJ2-7 | TRBD1 | TRBV5-1 | -
CSASRAHRGYEQYF | TGCAGTGCTAGTCGGGCCCACAGGGGCTACGAGCAGTACTTC | TRBJ2-7 | TRBD1 | TRBV20-1 | -
CASSLQHGSYGYTF | TGCGCCAGCAGCTTGCAACATGGGAGCTATGGCTACACCTTC | TRBJ1-2 | - | TRBV5-1 | -
CASSQLHEQYF | TGTGCCAGCAGCCAACTCCACGAGCAGTACTTC | TRBJ2-7 | - | TRBV7-9 | -
CASREGSAGLREQYF | TGTGCCAGCAGAGAGGGTTCCGCCGGTCTCCGCGAGCAGTACTTC | TRBJ2-7 | - | TRBV6-5 | -
CASSSPGRDQPQHF | TGTGCCAGCAGTTCACCCGGGAGAGACCAGCCCCAGCATTTT | TRBJ1-5 | - | TRBV28 | -
CASSRRDYRNTEAFF | TGTGCCAGTAGTCGACGGGACTACAGGAACACTGAAGCTTTCTTT | TRBJ1-1 | - | TRBV19 | -
CASSLVGLAGGYGTDTQYF | TGTGCCAGCAGCTTAGTAGGGCTAGCGGGAGGGTACGGCACAGATACGCAGTATTTT | TRBJ2-3 | TRBD2 | TRBV7-8 | -
CASSQGPLETQYF | TGTGCCAGCAGCCAAGGTCCCCTCGAGACCCAGTACTTC | TRBJ2-5 | - | TRBV3-1/TRBV3-2 | -
CASSRPEEGEAFF | TGTGCCAGCAGTAGGCCTGAAGAGGGTGAAGCTTTCTTT | TRBJ1-1 | - | TRBV6-2/TRBV6-3 | -